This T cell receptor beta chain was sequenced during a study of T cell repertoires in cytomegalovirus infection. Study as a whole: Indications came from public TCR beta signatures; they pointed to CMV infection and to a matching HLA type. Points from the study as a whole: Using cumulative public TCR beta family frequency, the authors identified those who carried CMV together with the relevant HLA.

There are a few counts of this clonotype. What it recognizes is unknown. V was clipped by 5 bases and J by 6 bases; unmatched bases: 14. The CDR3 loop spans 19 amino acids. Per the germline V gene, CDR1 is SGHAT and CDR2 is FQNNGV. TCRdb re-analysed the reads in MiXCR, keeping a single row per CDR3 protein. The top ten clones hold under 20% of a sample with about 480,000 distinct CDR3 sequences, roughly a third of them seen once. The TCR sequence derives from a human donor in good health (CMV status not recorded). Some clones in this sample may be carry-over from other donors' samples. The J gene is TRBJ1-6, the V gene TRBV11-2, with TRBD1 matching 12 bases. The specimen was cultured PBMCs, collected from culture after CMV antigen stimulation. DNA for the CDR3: TGTGCCAGCAGCCCATACGGGACAGGGGGCGCGAGGTCTAATTCACCCCTCCACTTT. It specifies CASSPYGTGGARSNSPLHF.